The sequence of this TCR beta chain was determined in a study of human T cells and chemical hapten exposure (dated by TCRdb to the early 2020s). Some background on the complete study: For sensitization, 2% DPC in acetone was applied to a roughly 2 cm by roughly 2 cm area of upper inner arm skin. Peripheral blood TCR repertoire changes were tracked in vivo in alopecia patients during primary and secondary sensitization to the hapten diphenylcyclopropenone (DPC). Blood for TCR sequencing was provided by twenty-nine alopecia patients at one to four time points (pre-sensitization, 2, 6 and 24 weeks). Patients additionally received weekly therapeutic DPC doses to the scalp throughout the roughly 23-week study period. Patch tests used Finn chambers with 0.01% DPC on the upper back, scored after 6 days by International Contact Dermatitis Research Group standards. Libraries were combined into a pool for sequencing, and differences in TCR yield between samples came mainly from small differences in library volumes within the pool. Blood was sampled from patients pre-sensitization (week 0) and at 2, 6 and about 24 weeks after DPC sensitization. The patient cohort, mostly female, included alopecia areata with under or over 50% scalp involvement, alopecia totalis and alopecia universalis. What the authors observed across the whole study: DPC sensitization did not change how many TCRs were above 1 in 1000 frequency, and no evidence was found of alterations in global repertoire structure. A positive correlation was found between the number of PT1 expanded TCRs and patch test score, with significance reached at thresholds 8, 16 and 32 but not 4. Compared with pre-sensitization or healthy control sets, expanded TCRs formed significantly more large CDR3 similarity clusters, which is consistent with antigen-driven responses. Repeated subsampling changed both the strength of the expansion versus patch-test correlation and the threshold at which that correlation became significant. Because every patient had alopecia, a presumed autoimmune disease, the patients' immune response might differ from that of healthy individuals.

Including the terminal cysteine and phenylalanine, the CDR3 comprises 11 residues. Solely the CDR3 DNA is kept, with 33 bases framed from the first base. Trimming at the junction amounts to 2 bases on V and 6 bases on J, and the germline ends lie 5 bases apart. In light of the paper, this sample's time point label describes: pre-sensitization, week 0. What the treatment or condition label conveys for this sample: therapeutic diphenylcyclopropenone sensitization with weekly scalp DPC. Blood at each patch-test visit was drawn before the patch test was applied. To be eligible, patients had to be aged 18 to 70, diagnosed with alopecia and judged suitable for DPC therapy, while pregnant patients were excluded. Total RNA was extracted from unfractionated whole blood that had been collected in Tempus Blood RNA tubes. The library was prepared using RACE. The sequencer listed for this sample is NextSeq 500. Library preparation attached unique molecular identifiers to individual cDNA molecules for quantitative, reproducible TCR counting. Each blood RNA sample was used to sequence both TCR alpha and TCR beta chains. Regarding the original processing steps: A median of approximately 96,000 TCRs per sample was observed, with a range of about 23,224 to 690,600. V, J and CDR3 annotation of the TCR reads was performed with the Decombinator software suite. For PS versus PT1 abundance plots, all samples were subsampled to the same number of TCRs (28,000). Expanded TCRs were defined as absent before sensitization and observed at least eight times at the 2-week time point. TCRdb cleaned the public reads at Q25 with fastp, built clones with MiXCR and kept in-frame beta chains. Records with the same CDR3 protein are collapsed into one entry carrying the most frequent genes and DNA. In this record, the V and J calls reflect TCRdb's handling and not the investigators' own analysis. Within this sample are approximately 260,000 distinct CDR3 sequences, with 7% to 10% of them counted one time only. The ten largest clones take up less than 3% of the sample.

This clonotype has more than one count but fewer than ten. No antigen is known for it. Per-base qualities were not stored, and no clone one base away is much larger. The clonotype was recovered from a woman in her forties with alopecia areata. Some clones in this sample may be carry-over from other donors' samples. This chain joins TRBV12-3 or TRBV12-4 to TRBJ2-7; too little of a D gene remains to name it. Sequencing used whole blood, obtained in connection with sensitization to the hapten diphenylcyclopropenone (DPC). The CDR3 corresponds to CASSLSSEQYF. The nucleotide sequence reads as follows: TGTGCCAGCAGTTTAAGTAGCGAGCAGTACTTC.